Listed below are T cell receptor beta chains from one sample, sequenced in a study of beta chain features in type 1 diabetes. Sequenced by immunoSEQ multiplex PCR; TCRdb stores in-frame clones only, minus some. The sample holds almost 350,000 clones; around 8% are singletons and the top ten take 0.44%. Material for sequencing was central memory CD4+ T cells from blood. The receptors come from a woman younger than 30 in good health. Both conserved end residues are trimmed from each CDR3.

v_call: TRBV7-6; j_call: TRBJ2-5; cdr3_aa: ASSSGGHQETQY
v_call: TRBV7-2; j_call: TRBJ2-3; cdr3_aa: ASSTGLAGVLQY
v_call: TRBV5-8; j_call: TRBJ2-7; cdr3_aa: ASSEMGILEQY
v_call: TRBV9; j_call: TRBJ2-2; cdr3_aa: ASSVGAEANTGELF
v_call: TRBV9; j_call: TRBJ2-5; cdr3_aa: ASSPTGAKETQY
v_call: TRBV11-2; j_call: TRBJ2-1; cdr3_aa: ASIQGLDHNEQF
v_call: TRBV23-1; j_call: TRBJ2-7; cdr3_aa: ASSYTLDFMYEQY
v_call: TRBV7-2; j_call: TRBJ1-2; cdr3_aa: ASSSRGTGRAGYT
v_call: TRBV19; j_call: TRBJ2-7; cdr3_aa: ASSRDRAYEQY
v_call: TRBV4-1; j_call: TRBJ1-1; cdr3_aa: ASSHTSGGAQRFGEAF
v_call: TRBV28; j_call: TRBJ1-5; cdr3_aa: ATNRARQGNPAGYSNQPQH
v_call: TRBV6-5; j_call: TRBJ2-1; cdr3_aa: ASSYSVGVTYNEQF